This T cell receptor (beta chain) is drawn from a study of T cell repertoires in cytomegalovirus infection. Study information: TCR beta signatures that were public indicated CMV infection and matching HLA type.

This clonotype was picked up many times. This CDR3 spans 15 amino acids. Germline V gene sequence: CDR1 MDHEN, CDR2 SYDVKM. The V and J ends lost 7 bases and 3 bases respectively, with 17 bases between them. TCRdb reprocessed the reads with MiXCR, giving one entry per CDR3 protein. Of more than 200,000 distinct CDR3 sequences in the sample, roughly 10% were seen once. The specimen sequenced was PBMCs. This rearrangement joins TRBV28 to TRBJ2-3, with D possibly TRBD2 on 6 matching bases. This TCR came from a human donor in good health (CMV status not recorded). Some clones in this sample may be carry-over from other donors' samples. CDR3 sequence (DNA): TGTGCCAGCACCTCCCACTGGCGGGGTACAGATACGCAGTATTTT. Its translation is CASTSHWRGTDTQYF.